The clone carrying this TCR delta chain is medium-sized in the sample. Its cognate antigen is unknown. Between about 97% and 99.6% of sorted thymocytes were Vdelta1+. This CDR3 has 21 amino acids. The V gene end was trimmed by 0 bases and the J gene end by 0 bases; junction bases not matched to a gene: 17. CDR1 and CDR2 from the germline V gene are GEAIGNYY and EKD. The sample originates from a study of Vδ1+ human thymocytes. Sequences come from RNA converted to cDNA by reverse transcription. CDR3 amplicons came from multiplex PCR with pooled V-gene forward and constant-region reverse primers. TCRdb called clones from the multiplex PCR reads again using CATT. The sample includes some 25,000 delta-chain clones, more than 6.5% of them seen just once. The study's findings and limits: Many TRG clonotypes were shared between donors; TRD repertoires were essentially private. In the thymus, TRG and TRD repertoires looked highly polyclonal with Gaussian CDR3 lengths. Unlike peripheral blood Vdelta1+ controls, thymic delta-chain sequences included 20% to 25% Vdelta2 and few Vdelta3.

The chain links TRDV2 to TRDJ1; TRDD3 aligns across 11 bases. The sequenced material came from Vdelta1+ gamma-delta thymocytes from the thymus. As to subset: FACS-sorted CD3+ TCRalphabeta- TCRVdelta1+ TCRVdelta2- thymocytes. The clonotype comes from a girl under three years old who had congenital heart surgery. In nucleotides, the CDR3 is TGTGCCTGTGACACCCCAGCCTCCCCTGGGGGATACTTTCCCGACACCGATAAACTCATCTTT. Residues: CACDTPASPGGYFPDTDKLIF.